These T cell receptor beta chains were read from a single sample in a study of blood T cell repertoires in COVID-19. The repertoire was sequenced with immunoSEQ multiplex PCR; TCRdb's copy has only in-frame clones and lacks some. The table records roughly 150,000 clones, 70% to 90% of them present only once. Sequencing was performed on PBMCs or T cells enriched from blood (not recorded which). Receptors were obtained from a man aged 40-50 years who had recovered from COVID-19. Each CDR3 is given with its conserved first and last residue. D genes are given only for firm matches. A row's size may be missing; if present it is once, few, many or a size class.

.	.	TRBV5-1	TRBJ1-3	CASSAERWGTGNTIYF	TGCGCCAGCAGCGCGGAAAGGTGGGGGACAGGAAACACCATATATTTT
.	.	TRBV18	TRBJ1-3	CASSADSGNTIYF	TGTGCCAGCTCCGCGGACTCTGGAAACACCATATATTTT
.	.	TRBV12-3/TRBV12-4	TRBJ1-2	CASTLGGGYTF	TGTGCCAGCACCTTGGGGGGTGGCTACACCTTC
TRBD1	once	TRBV19	TRBJ2-1	CASKALTGLLKEQFF	TGTGCCAGTAAAGCACTGACAGGGCTCCTCAAGGAGCAGTTCTTC
TRBD2	.	TRBV24-1	TRBJ2-1	CATSDLPQAGVNNEQFF	TGTGCCACCAGTGATTTACCTCAAGCGGGGGTTAACAATGAGCAGTTCTTC
.	.	TRBV2	TRBJ1-2	CASSVSGGQYNYGYTF	TGTGCCAGCAGTGTTTCGGGCGGACAGTATAACTATGGCTACACCTTC
.	few	TRBV18	TRBJ1-1	CASSPEQETEAFF	TGTGCCAGCTCACCAGAACAGGAAACTGAAGCTTTCTTT
TRBD1	.	TRBV5-1	TRBJ2-4	CASSLGTGLAKNIQYF	TGCGCCAGCAGCTTGGGGACAGGCCTAGCCAAAAACATTCAGTACTTC
.	once	TRBV18	TRBJ2-3	CASSPAGGTDTQYF	TGTGCCAGCTCACCAGCCGGGGGTACAGATACGCAGTATTTT
TRBD1	.	TRBV10-3	TRBJ2-3	CAISDGDRSDTQYF	TGTGCCATCAGTGATGGGGACAGATCAGATACGCAGTATTTT
TRBD1	many	TRBV10-1	TRBJ2-1	CASRPGQAPEFF	TGCGCCAGCAGGCCGGGACAGGCCCCCGAGTTCTTC
.	.	TRBV6-1	TRBJ2-7	CASSEVFGGTYEQYF	TGTGCCAGCAGTGAGGTTTTTGGGGGGACCTACGAGCAGTACTTC
TRBD1	.	TRBV5-4	TRBJ2-2	CASSLDGRQGMNTGELFF	TGTGCCAGCAGCTTGGACGGTAGACAGGGCATGAACACCGGGGAGCTGTTTTTT
.	.	TRBV6-5	TRBJ2-1	CASAATYLQFF	TGTGCCAGCGCTGCAACCTACCTTCAGTTCTTC
.	.	TRBV7-9	TRBJ2-1	CAGERDEQFF	TGTGCCGGAGAGCGGGATGAGCAGTTCTTC
TRBD2	.	TRBV18	TRBJ2-3	CASSYSGGTDTQYF	TGTGCCAGCTCATATAGCGGGGGGACAGATACGCAGTATTTT
TRBD2	once	TRBV12-5	TRBJ2-3	CASGSPLAGSTDTQYF	TGTGCTAGTGGTTCGCCCTTAGCGGGAAGCACAGATACGCAGTATTTT
TRBD1	.	TRBV11-2	TRBJ1-2	CASSSRQGVSGYTF	TGTGCTAGCAGCTCCCGGCAGGGGGTCTCTGGCTACACCTTC
TRBD1	.	TRBV3-1/TRBV3-2	TRBJ2-3	CASSQPGGADTQYF	TGTGCCAGCAGCCAGCCAGGGGGTGCAGATACGCAGTATTTT
.	.	TRBV9	TRBJ1-6	CASSVEGAGNSPLHF	TGTGCCAGCAGCGTAGAAGGGGCTGGGAATTCACCCCTCCACTTT
TRBD1	once	TRBV24-1	TRBJ2-1	CATSDRPDRAIFYNEQFF	TGTGCCACCAGTGACCGACCGGACAGGGCGATTTTCTACAATGAGCAGTTCTTC
.	once	TRBV30	TRBJ2-3	CAWRTLSDTQYF	TGTGCCTGGAGAACTTTGTCAGATACGCAGTATTTT
.	.	TRBV11-3	TRBJ1-1	CASSSQGDTEAFF	TGTGCCAGCAGCTCACAGGGTGACACTGAAGCTTTCTTT
.	.	TRBV5-1	TRBJ2-5	CASSPANGKSETQYF	TGCGCCAGCAGCCCCGCGAACGGGAAGTCGGAGACCCAGTACTTC
TRBD1	.	TRBV10-3	TRBJ1-2	CAISGRDSLRDYGYTF	TGTGCCATCTCTGGGCGGGACAGTCTAAGAGACTATGGCTACACCTTC
TRBD2	.	TRBV6-4	TRBJ2-3	CASSGAGGSDTQYF	TGTGCCAGCAGTGGAGCGGGGGGATCAGATACGCAGTATTTT
TRBD1	.	TRBV4-1	TRBJ1-2	CASSQSPGQGAYGYTF	TGCGCCAGCAGCCAATCCCCGGGACAGGGTGCTTATGGCTACACCTTC
TRBD1	.	TRBV5-4	TRBJ2-1	CASSPRQGTVNEQFF	TGTGCCAGCAGCCCCAGACAGGGGACCGTGAATGAGCAGTTCTTC
TRBD1	medium-sized	TRBV19	TRBJ2-1	CASSPDRVGSEQFF	TGTGCCAGTAGCCCGGACAGGGTAGGGTCAGAGCAGTTCTTC
.	.	TRBV7-9	TRBJ1-4	CASSDGEAWQGEKLFF	TGTGCCAGCAGCGATGGAGAGGCGTGGCAAGGTGAAAAACTGTTTTTT
.	.	TRBV7-3	TRBJ1-1	CASSFSGDTEAFF	TGTGCCAGCAGCTTCAGCGGGGACACTGAAGCTTTCTTT
TRBD1	.	TRBV5-1	TRBJ1-1	CASSAQGAPGTEAFF	TGCGCCAGCAGCGCCCAGGGGGCGCCCGGCACTGAAGCTTTCTTT
TRBD1	.	TRBV18	TRBJ1-2	CASSPGRQGGDGYTF	TGTGCCAGCTCACCGGGACGACAGGGGGGGGACGGCTACACCTTC
TRBD2	.	TRBV13	TRBJ2-1	CASSFASRQRGGSYNEQFF	TGTGCCAGCAGTTTCGCGTCGCGGCAGCGGGGGGGCTCCTACAATGAGCAGTTCTTC
TRBD1	.	TRBV2	TRBJ2-2	CASREQGVNTGELFF	TGTGCCAGCAGAGAACAGGGGGTCAACACCGGGGAGCTGTTTTTT
TRBD1	.	TRBV7-9	TRBJ1-6	CASSTYRGTGYNSPLHF	TGTGCCAGCAGCACATACAGGGGGACGGGATATAATTCACCCCTCCACTTT
TRBD1	.	TRBV12-5	TRBJ1-5	CASGLVTSGDRRNQPQHF	TGTGCTAGTGGTTTGGTAACATCAGGGGACAGGCGCAATCAGCCCCAGCATTTT
TRBD2	once	TRBV4-2	TRBJ2-2	CASSQEPLAGRPGELFF	TGTGCCAGCAGCCAAGAACCACTAGCGGGACGACCCGGGGAGCTGTTTTTT
.	.	TRBV7-3	TRBJ2-6	CASSLGPGSGANVLTF	TGTGCCAGCAGCCTAGGTCCGGGCTCTGGGGCCAACGTCCTGACTTTC
TRBD1	.	TRBV24-1	TRBJ1-2	CATSDPTGVGYTF	TGTGCCACCAGTGATCCTACAGGGGTAGGCTACACCTTC
.	.	TRBV27	TRBJ1-5	CASSPHRRRDSNQPQHF	TGTGCCAGCAGTCCACACAGGAGACGCGATAGCAATCAGCCCCAGCATTTT
.	few	TRBV19	TRBJ1-2	CASSRMVGGLGYTF	TGTGCCAGTAGCCGAATGGTCGGGGGGCTTGGCTACACCTTC